The T cell receptor (beta chain) described here comes from a study of control samples from healthy donors and cancer patients. TCRdb's copy holds only in-frame clones and misses some; the assay was immunoSEQ multiplex PCR. The sample holds 85,000 to 90,000 clones, about 84% seen once. The CDR3 spans 16 residues. Germline CDR1 reads LGHNA; CDR2 reads YSLEER. Germline trimming cut 1 base from V and 5 bases from J; bases unmatched to any gene: 6. The receptor was isolated from a woman aged 40 to 50 in good health. The chain links TRBV4-3 to TRBJ2-3, with 10 bases aligning to TRBD2. The sequencing input was blood. CDR3 coding DNA: TGCGCCAGCAGCCAAGCCGGTAGCGGGGGGAGAGATACGCAGTATTTT. It translates to CASSQAGSGGRDTQYF.